This entry features one T cell receptor beta chain sequence. Its antigen is as yet unknown. This entry is derived from a study of identical twins. Findings and limits, study-wide: For monozygotic twins, models underestimated out-of-frame TCR alpha sharing. Some out-of-frame alpha sequences were shared by twins, and these showed excess low generation probability. In beta out-of-frame sequences, the excess sharing between twins was weaker.

TCRdb analysed the 5' RACE reads with MiXCR anew, one entry per CDR3 protein. The sample has some 1,700,000 distinct CDR3 sequences, roughly a third seen once. The ends were cut back, 0 bases at V and 1 base at J, with 11 bases in the middle. Germline CDR1 is MNHEY and CDR2 is SVGAGI. The CDR3 is 16 amino acids. Sequenced: cord blood. This chain links TRBV6-5 with TRBJ2-3; the D is unclear. This receptor was identified in a newborn girl in good health. CDR3 sequence: CASSYSPPRGTDTQYF. CDR3 DNA: TGTGCCAGCAGTTACTCCCCCCCACGAGGCACAGATACGCAGTATTTT.